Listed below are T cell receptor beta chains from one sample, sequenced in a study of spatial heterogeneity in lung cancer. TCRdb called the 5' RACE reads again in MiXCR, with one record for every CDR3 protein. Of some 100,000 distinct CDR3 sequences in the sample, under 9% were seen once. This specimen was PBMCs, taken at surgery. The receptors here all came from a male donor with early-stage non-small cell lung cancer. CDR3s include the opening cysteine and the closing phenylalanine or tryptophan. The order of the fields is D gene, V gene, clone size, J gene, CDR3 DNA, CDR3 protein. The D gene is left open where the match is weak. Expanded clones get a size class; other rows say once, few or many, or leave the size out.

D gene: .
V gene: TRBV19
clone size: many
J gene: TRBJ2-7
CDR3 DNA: TGTGCCAGTAGTATGTTCAGGAACCCCTACGAGCAGTACTTC
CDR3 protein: CASSMFRNPYEQYF

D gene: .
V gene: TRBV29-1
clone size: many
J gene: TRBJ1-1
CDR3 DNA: TGCAGCGTCAATACAGAGAACACTGAAGCTTTCTTT
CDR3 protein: CSVNTENTEAFF

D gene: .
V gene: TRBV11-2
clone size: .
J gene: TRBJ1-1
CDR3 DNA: TGTGCCAGCAGCTTATTCCATGGGGACACTGAAGCTTTCTTT
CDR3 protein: CASSLFHGDTEAFF

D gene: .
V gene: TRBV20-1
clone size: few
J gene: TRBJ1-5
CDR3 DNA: TGCAGTGCTAGCGGGGGGAATCAGCCCCAGCATTTT
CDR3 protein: CSASGGNQPQHF

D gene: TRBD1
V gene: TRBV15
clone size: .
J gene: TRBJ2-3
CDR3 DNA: TGTGCCACCAGCAAACAGGGGAAAACAGATACGCAGTATTTT
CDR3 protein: CATSKQGKTDTQYF

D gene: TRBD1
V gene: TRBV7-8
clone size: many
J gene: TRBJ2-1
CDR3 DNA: TGTGCCAGCAGCCTCCGGGACAGGGGGAATGAGCAGTTCTTC
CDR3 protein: CASSLRDRGNEQFF

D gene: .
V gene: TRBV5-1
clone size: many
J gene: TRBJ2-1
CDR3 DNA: TGCGCCAGCAGCTTGGAGACATACTACAATGAGCAGTTCTTC
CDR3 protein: CASSLETYYNEQFF

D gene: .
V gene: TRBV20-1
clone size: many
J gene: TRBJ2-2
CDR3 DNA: TGCAGTGCTAGATCTAGACTGGCCGGGGAGCTGTTTTTT
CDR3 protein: CSARSRLAGELFF

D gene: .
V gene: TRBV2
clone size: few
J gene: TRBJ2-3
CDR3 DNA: TGTGCCAGCCGAGCGGAACTACGCACAGATACGCAGTATTTT
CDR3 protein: CASRAELRTDTQYF

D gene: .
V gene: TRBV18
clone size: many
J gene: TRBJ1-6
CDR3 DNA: TGTGCCAGCTCACCCTTCCAGGGTTCATCGGATTCACCCCTCCACTTT
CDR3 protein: CASSPFQGSSDSPLHF

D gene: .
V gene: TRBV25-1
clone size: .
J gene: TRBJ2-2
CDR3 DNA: TGTGCCAGCAGTGATGGAAGCGGGGAGCTGTTTTTT
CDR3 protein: CASSDGSGELFF

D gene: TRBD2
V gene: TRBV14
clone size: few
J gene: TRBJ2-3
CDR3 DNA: TGTGCCAGCAGCCACAGACTAGCGGGAGGGCTAGGAACGCAGTATTTT
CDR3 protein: CASSHRLAGGLGTQYF

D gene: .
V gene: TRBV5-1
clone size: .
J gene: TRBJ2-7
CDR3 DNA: TGCGCCAGCAGCCCGGAGGGAGCCTCCTACGAGCAGTACTTC
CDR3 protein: CASSPEGASYEQYF

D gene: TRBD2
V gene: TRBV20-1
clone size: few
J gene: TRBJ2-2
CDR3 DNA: TGCAGTGCTAGAGCTAGCGGGAGGGCCGCCGGGGAGCTGTTTTTT
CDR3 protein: CSARASGRAAGELFF

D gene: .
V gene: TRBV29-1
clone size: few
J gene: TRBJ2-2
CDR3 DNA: TGCAGCGTTGAAGCTCAAGGAATCACCGGGGAGCTGTTTTTT
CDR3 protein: CSVEAQGITGELFF

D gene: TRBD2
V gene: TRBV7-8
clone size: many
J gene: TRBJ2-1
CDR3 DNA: TGTGCCAGCAGCCATTGGACTAGCGGATCCTACAATGAGCAGTTCTTC
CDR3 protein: CASSHWTSGSYNEQFF

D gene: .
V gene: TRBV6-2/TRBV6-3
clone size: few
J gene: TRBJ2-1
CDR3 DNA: TGTGCCAGCAGTTACCCGGACAGCAACAATGAGCAGTTCTTC
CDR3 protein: CASSYPDSNNEQFF

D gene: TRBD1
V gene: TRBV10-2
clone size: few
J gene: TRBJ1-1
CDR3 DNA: TGCGCCAGCAGTGACACGACAGGGTTGAACACTGAAGCTTTCTTT
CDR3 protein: CASSDTTGLNTEAFF

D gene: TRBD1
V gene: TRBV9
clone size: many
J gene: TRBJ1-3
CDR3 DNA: TGTGCCAGCAGCGCTGGGACAGCAACTGGAAACACCATATATTTT
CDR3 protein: CASSAGTATGNTIYF

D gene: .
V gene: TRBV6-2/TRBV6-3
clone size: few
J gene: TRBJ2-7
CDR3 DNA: TGTGCCAGCAGTGACGGGCCCTCAGGGTTCAATCGCTACGAGCAGTACTTC
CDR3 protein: CASSDGPSGFNRYEQYF

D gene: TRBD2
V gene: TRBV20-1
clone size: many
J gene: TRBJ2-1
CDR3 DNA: TGCAGTGCTACCACTAGCGGGCCGGGGCACGGTGAGCAGTTCTTC
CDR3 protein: CSATTSGPGHGEQFF

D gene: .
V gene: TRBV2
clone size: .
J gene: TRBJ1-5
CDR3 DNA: TGTGCCAGCAGTGAAGGACAGCGTAGCAATCAGCCCCAGCATTTT
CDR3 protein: CASSEGQRSNQPQHF

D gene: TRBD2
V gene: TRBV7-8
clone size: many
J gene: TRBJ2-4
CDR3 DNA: TGTGCCAGCAGCCACGGACTAGCGGGAGAATTAGCCAAAAACATTCAGTACTTC
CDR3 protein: CASSHGLAGELAKNIQYF

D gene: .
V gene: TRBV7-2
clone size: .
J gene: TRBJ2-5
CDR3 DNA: TGTGCCAGCAGCTTGGAGGAGGCGGCGACCCAGTACTTC
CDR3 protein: CASSLEEAATQYF

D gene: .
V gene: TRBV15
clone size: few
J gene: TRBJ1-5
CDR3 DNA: TGTGCCACCAGCAGCCTAAGGAGTAATCAGCCCCAGCATTTT
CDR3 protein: CATSSLRSNQPQHF

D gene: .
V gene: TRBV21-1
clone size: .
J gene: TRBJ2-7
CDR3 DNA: TGTGCCAGCAGCAAAGACCCTCCGGGACTAGCGTACGAGCAGTACTTC
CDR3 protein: CASSKDPPGLAYEQYF

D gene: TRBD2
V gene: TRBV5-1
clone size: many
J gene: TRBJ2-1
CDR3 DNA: TGCGCCAGCAGCACGGGACTAGCCCACAATGAGCAGTTCTTC
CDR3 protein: CASSTGLAHNEQFF

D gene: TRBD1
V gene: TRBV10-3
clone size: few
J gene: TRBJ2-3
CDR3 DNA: TGTGCCACAGGACAGGGAGGCACAGATACGCAGTATTTT
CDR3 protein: CATGQGGTDTQYF

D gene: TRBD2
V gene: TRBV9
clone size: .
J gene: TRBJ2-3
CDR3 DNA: TGTGCCAGCAGCCCCTCCTCGACTAGCGGGAGTTCAGATACGCAGTATTTT
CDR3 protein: CASSPSSTSGSSDTQYF

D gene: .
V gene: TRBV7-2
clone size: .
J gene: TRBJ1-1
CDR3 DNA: TGTGCCAGCAGCCGCCGAGTGACTGAAGCTTTCTTT
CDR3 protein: CASSRRVTEAFF

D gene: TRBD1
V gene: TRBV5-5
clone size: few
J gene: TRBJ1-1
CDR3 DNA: TGTGCCAGCAGCGGCCGGACAGGGGGAAGCACTGAAGCTTTCTTT
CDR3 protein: CASSGRTGGSTEAFF

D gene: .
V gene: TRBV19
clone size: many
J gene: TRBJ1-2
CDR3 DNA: TGTGCCAGTAGTACCGCGGGAGGCAATGGCTACACCTTC
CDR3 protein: CASSTAGGNGYTF

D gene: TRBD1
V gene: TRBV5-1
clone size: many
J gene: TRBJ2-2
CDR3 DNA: TGCGCCAGCAGCCCGGACAGGATTCGACCCGGGGAGCTGTTTTTT
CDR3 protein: CASSPDRIRPGELFF

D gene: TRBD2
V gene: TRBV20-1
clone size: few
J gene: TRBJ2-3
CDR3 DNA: TGCAGTGCTAGCCGGACTAGCGGGAGGGCGGCAGATACGCAGTATTTT
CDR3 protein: CSASRTSGRAADTQYF

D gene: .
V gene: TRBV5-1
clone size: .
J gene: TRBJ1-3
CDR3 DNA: TGCGCCAGCAGCTCCCGGCCGGGGGCTACTGGAAACACCATATATTTT
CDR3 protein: CASSSRPGATGNTIYF

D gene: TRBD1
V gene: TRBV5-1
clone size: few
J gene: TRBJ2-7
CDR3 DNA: TGCGCCAGCAGCTTGAGGGGACAGGGGGCTGACTACGAGCAGTACTTC
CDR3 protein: CASSLRGQGADYEQYF

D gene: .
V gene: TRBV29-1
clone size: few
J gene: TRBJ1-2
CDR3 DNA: TGCAGCGTTGGTGGGCCGGCAAGTGGCTACACCTTC
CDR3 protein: CSVGGPASGYTF

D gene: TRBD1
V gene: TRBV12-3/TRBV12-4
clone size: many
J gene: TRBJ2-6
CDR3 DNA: TGTGCCAGCAGTCCCGGGACAGGGGCCGGGGCCAACGTCCTGACTTTC
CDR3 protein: CASSPGTGAGANVLTF

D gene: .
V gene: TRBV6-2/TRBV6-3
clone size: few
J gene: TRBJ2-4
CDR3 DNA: TGTGCCAGCAGTTACCTGAGACAGGAACCAAACATTCAGTACTTC
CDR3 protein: CASSYLRQEPNIQYF

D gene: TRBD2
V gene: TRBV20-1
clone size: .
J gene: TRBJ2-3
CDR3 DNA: TGCAGTGCTAGGGGACTAGCCAACACAGATACGCAGTATTTT
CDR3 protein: CSARGLANTDTQYF

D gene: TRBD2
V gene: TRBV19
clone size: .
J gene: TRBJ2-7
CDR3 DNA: TGTGCCAGTAGTCTCCAGGGCGCGGTTGCGGGAGGGCACGAGCAGTACTTC
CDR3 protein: CASSLQGAVAGGHEQYF

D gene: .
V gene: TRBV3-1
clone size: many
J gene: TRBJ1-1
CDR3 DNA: TGTGCCAGCAGCCAAGATGGTGTAGCTCGAGCTTTCTTT
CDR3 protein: CASSQDGVARAFF

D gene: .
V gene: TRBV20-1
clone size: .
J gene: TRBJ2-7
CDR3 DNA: TGCAGTGCTAGAGTTGAGTACGAGCAGTACTTC
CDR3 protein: CSARVEYEQYF

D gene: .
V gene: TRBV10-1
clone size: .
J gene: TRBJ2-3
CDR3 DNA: TGCGCCAGCAGTGAGGCCCCTCACACAGATACGCAGTATTTT
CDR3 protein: CASSEAPHTDTQYF

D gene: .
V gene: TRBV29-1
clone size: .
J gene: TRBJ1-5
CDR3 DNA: TGCAGCGTTGACATGGGTCCCAATCAGCCCCAGCATTTT
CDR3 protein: CSVDMGPNQPQHF

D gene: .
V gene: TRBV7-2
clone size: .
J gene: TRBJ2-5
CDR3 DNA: TGTGCCAGCAGCTTAGTCGGTACCCAAGAGACCCAGTACTTC
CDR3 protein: CASSLVGTQETQYF

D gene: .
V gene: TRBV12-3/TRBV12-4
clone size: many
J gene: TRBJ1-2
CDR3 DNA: TGTGCCAGCAGTCGGTTCAGGAGCTATGGCTACACCTTC
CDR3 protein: CASSRFRSYGYTF

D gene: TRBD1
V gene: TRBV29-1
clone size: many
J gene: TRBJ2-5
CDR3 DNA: TGCAGCGTTGTAGACAGGGGGCTGGAGACCCAGTACTTC
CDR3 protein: CSVVDRGLETQYF

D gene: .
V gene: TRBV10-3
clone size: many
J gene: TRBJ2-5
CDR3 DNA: TGTGCCATCAGAGATCCTCTCGGGGAGACCCAGTACTTC
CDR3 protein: CAIRDPLGETQYF

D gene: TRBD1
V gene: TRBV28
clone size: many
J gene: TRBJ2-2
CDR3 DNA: TGTGCCAGCAGTGGGGGACAGGCACCCGACACCGGGGAGCTGTTTTTT
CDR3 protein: CASSGGQAPDTGELFF

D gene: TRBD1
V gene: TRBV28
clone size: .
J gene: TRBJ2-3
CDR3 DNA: TGTGCCAGCAGTTCTTCCGGGACAGGGGACACAGATACGCAGTATTTT
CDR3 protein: CASSSSGTGDTDTQYF

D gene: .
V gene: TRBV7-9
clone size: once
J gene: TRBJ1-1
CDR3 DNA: TGTGCCAGCAGTCATGGCGGGGCTGAAGCTTTCTTT
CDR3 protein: CASSHGGAEAFF

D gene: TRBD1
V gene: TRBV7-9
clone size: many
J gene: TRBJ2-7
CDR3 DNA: TGTGCCAGCAGCTTGAGTGGGGACAGGGTCTACGAGCAGTACTTC
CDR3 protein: CASSLSGDRVYEQYF

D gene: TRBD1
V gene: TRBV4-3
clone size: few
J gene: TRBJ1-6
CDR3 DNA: TGCGCCAGCAGCCAAGCACCTTCCGGGACAGAGAATTCACCCCTCCACTTT
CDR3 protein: CASSQAPSGTENSPLHF